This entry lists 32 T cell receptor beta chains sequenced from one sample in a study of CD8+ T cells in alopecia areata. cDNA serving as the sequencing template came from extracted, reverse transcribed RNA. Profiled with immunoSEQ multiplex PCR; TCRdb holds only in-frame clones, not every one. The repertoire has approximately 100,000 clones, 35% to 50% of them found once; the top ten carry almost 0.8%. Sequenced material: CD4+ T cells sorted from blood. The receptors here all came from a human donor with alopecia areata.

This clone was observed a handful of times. CDR3 sequence: CASSLTRDTQYF. Written as DNA, the CDR3 is TGTGCCAGCAGCCTGACTAGGGATACGCAGTATTTT. This chain uses TRBV14 with TRBJ2-3; D may be TRBD2 (6 bases). V was trimmed by 4 bases and J by 6 bases, leaving 8 bases between them. CDR1 and CDR2 (germline): SGHDN, FVKESK. The CDR3 has 12 amino acids. The full variable domain, its missing parts supplied by reference TRBV14 and TRBJ2-3, is EAGVTQFPSHSVIEKGQTVTLRCDPISGHDNLYWYRRVMGKEIKFLLHFVKESKQDESGMPNNRFLAERTGGTYSTLKVQPAELEDSGVYFCASSLTRDTQYFGPGTRLTVL.

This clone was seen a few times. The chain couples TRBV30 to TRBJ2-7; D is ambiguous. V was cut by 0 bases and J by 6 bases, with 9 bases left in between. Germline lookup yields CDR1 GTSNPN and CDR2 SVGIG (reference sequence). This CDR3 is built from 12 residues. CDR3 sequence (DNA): TGTGCCTGGAGTGTACGGTCCGGCGAGCAGTACTTC. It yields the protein CAWSVRSGEQYF.

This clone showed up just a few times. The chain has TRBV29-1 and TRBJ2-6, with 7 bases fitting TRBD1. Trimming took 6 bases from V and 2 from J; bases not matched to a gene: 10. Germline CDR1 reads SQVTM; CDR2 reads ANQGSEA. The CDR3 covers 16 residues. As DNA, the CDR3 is TGCAGCGTACAACAACAGGGGACCCCTGGGGCCAACGTCCTGACTTTC. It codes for CSVQQQGTPGANVLTF.

The CDR3 nucleotides are TGTGCCTGGAGAGTGGCAGATACGCAGTATTTT. Protein: CAWRVADTQYF. V is TRBV30 and J is TRBJ2-3; D unclear. The CDR3 length is 11 residues. V shed 3 bases and J shed 4 bases, with 5 bases lying between them. In germline, CDR1 is GTSNPN, CDR2 SVGIG (reference sequence).

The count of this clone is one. CDR3 in amino acids: CASTSIGYTF. The CDR3 coding sequence is TGTGCCAGCACCTCAATAGGCTACACCTTC. The genes are TRBV27 and TRBJ1-2, with D hard to call. This CDR3 spans 10 amino acids. Trimming took off 7 bases at V and 8 bases at J, with 8 bases between the two ends. Germline-derived CDR1 and CDR2 are MNHEY and SMNVEV (reference sequence).

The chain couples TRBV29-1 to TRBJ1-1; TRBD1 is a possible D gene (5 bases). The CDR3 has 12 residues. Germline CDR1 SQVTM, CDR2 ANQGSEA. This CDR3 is CSGGGRNTEAFF. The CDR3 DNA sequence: TGCAGTGGGGGGGGACGAAACACTGAAGCTTTCTTT.

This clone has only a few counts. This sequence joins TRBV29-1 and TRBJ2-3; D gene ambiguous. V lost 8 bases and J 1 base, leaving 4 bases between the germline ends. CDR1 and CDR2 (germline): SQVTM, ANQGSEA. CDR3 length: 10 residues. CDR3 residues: CSLGTDTQYF. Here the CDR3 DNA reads TGCAGCCTCGGCACAGATACGCAGTATTTT.

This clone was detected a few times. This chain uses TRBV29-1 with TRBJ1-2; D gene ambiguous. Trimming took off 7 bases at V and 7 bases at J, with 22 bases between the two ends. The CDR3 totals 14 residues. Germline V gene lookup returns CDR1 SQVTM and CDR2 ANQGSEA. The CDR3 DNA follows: TGCAGCGGCCGGAGCGGCCTGAGTTCGGCTGGCTACACCTTC. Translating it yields CSGRSGLSSAGYTF.

The DNA of the CDR3 is TGTGCCAGCAGTGTGGAAAAGGGCACAGATACGCAGTATTTT. Translated: CASSVEKGTDTQYF. The chain links TRBV2 to TRBJ2-3, with D hard to call. CDR1 and CDR2 from the germline V gene are SNHLY and FYNNEI. The CDR3 covers 14 residues. The V gene lost 4 bases and the J gene lost 1 base, with 9 bases spanning the gap.

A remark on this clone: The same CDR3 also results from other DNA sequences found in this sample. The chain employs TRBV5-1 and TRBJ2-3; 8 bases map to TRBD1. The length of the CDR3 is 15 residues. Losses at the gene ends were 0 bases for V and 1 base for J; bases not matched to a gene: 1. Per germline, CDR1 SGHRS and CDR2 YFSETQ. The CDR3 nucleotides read TGCGCCAGCAGCTTGGAGACAGGGGGCACAGATACGCAGTATTTT. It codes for CASSLETGGTDTQYF.

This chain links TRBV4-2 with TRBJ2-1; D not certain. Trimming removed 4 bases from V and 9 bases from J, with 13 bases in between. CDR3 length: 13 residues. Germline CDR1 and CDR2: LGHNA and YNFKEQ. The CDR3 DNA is TGTGCCAGCAGCCTTAGGCGGTGGGGTGAGCAGTTCTTC. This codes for CASSLRRWGEQFF.

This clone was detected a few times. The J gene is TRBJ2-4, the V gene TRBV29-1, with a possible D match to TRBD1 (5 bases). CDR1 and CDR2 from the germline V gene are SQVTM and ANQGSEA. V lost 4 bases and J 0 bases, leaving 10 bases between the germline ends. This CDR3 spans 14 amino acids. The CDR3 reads CSVVDSLAKNIQYF. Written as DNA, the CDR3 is TGCAGCGTTGTTGACAGTCTAGCCAAAAACATTCAGTACTTC.

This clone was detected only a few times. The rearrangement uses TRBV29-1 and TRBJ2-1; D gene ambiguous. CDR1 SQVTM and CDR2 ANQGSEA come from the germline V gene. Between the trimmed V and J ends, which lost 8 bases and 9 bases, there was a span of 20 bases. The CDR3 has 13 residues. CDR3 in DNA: TGCAGCACCTGGATGCCCTTAGCTGGTGAGCAGTTCTTC. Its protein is CSTWMPLAGEQFF.

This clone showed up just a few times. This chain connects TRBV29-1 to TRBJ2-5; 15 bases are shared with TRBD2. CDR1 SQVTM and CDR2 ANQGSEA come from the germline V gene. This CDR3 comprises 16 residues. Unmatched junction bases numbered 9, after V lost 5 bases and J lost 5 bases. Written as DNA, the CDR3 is TGCAGCGTTCCCGGACTAGCGGGAGGGGCCGGGGAGACCCAGTACTTC. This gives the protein CSVPGLAGGAGETQYF.

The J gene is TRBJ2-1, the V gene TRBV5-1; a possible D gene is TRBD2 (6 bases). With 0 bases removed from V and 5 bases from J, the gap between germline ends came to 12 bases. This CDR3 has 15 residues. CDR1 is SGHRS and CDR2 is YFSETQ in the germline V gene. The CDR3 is CASSLGLATHNEQFF. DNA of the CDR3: TGCGCCAGCAGCTTGGGGCTAGCGACCCACAATGAGCAGTTCTTC.

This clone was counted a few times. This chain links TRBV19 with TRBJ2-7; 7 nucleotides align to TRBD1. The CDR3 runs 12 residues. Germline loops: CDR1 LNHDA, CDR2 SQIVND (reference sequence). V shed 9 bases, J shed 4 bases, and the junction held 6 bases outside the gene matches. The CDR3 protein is CASAQGPYEQYF. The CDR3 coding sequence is TGTGCCAGCGCACAGGGGCCTTACGAGCAGTACTTC. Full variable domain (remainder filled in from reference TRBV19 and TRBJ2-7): DGGITQSPKYLFRKEGQNVTLSCEQNLNHDAMYWYRQDPGQGLRLIYYSQIVNDFQKGDIAEGYSVSREKKESFPLTVTSAQKNPTAFYLCASAQGPYEQYFGPGTRLTVT.

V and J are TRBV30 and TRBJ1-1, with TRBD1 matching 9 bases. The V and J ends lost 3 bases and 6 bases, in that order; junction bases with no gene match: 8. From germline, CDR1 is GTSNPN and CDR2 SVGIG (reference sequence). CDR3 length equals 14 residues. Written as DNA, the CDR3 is TGTGCCTGGAGCCGGGACAGGGAAAAGGCTGAAGCTTTCTTT. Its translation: CAWSRDREKAEAFF.

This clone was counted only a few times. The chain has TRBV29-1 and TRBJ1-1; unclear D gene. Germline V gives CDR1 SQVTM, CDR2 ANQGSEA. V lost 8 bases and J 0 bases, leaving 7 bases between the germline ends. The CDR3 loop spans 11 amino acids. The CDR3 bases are TGCAGCATCGGCGTGAACACTGAAGCTTTCTTT. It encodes CSIGVNTEAFF. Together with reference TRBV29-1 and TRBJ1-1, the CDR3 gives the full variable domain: SAVISQKPSRDICQRGTSLTIQCQVDSQVTMMFWYRQQPGQSLTLIATANQGSEATYESGFVIDKFPISRPNLTFSTLTVSNMSPEDSSIYLCSIGVNTEAFFGQGTRLTVV.

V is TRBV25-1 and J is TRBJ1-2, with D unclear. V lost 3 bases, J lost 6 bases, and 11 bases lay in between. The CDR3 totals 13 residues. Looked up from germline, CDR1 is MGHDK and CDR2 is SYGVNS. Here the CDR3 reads CASSENMRDGYTF. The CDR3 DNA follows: TGTGCCAGCAGTGAGAATATGCGGGATGGCTACACCTTC.

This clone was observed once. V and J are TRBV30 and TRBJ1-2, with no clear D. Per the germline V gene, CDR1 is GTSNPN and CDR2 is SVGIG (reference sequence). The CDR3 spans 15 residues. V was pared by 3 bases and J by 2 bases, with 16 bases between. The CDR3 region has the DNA TGTGCCTGGAGGGCATGGACGGAGGTCAACTATGGCTACACCTTC. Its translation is CAWRAWTEVNYGYTF.

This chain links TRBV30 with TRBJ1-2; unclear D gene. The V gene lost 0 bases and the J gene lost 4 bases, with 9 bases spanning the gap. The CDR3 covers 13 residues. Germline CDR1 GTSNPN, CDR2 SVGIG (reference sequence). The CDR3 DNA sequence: TGTGCCTGGAGTGTACTTCGTAGCTATGGCTACACCTTC. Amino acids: CAWSVLRSYGYTF.

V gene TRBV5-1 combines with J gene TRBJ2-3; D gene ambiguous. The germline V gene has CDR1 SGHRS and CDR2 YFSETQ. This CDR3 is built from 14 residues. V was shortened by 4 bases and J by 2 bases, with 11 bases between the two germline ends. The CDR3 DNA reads TGCGCCAGCAGCCCCCAAGACTCCACAGATACGCAGTATTTT. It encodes CASSPQDSTDTQYF. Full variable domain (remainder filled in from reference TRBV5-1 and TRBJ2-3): KAGVTQTPRYLIKTRGQQVTLSCSPISGHRSVSWYQQTPGQGLQFLFEYFSETQRNKGNFPGRFSGRQFSNSRSEMNVSTLELGDSALYLCASSPQDSTDTQYFGPGTRLTVL.

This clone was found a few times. The DNA of the CDR3 is TGTGCCACCGCGGACAGCTTGGCCAACGTCCTGACTTTC. It is translated as CATADSLANVLTF. The chain has TRBV6-5 and TRBJ2-6; possible D gene TRBD1, 6 bases. CDR3 length: 13 residues. Germline values: CDR1 MNHEY, CDR2 SVGAGI. The germline V and J ends were trimmed by 10 bases and 6 bases, with 13 bases remaining between them.

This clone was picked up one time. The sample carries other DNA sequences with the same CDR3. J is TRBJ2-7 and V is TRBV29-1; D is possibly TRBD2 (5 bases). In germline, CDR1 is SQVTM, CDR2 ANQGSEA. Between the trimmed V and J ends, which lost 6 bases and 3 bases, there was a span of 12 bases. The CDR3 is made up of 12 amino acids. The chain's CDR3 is CSVGVSGYEQYF. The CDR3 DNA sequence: TGCAGCGTCGGGGTATCGGGCTACGAGCAGTACTTC.

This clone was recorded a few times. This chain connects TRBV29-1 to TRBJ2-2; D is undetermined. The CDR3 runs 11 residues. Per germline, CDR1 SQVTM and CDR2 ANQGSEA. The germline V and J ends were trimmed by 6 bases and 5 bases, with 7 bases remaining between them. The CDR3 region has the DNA TGCAGCGTAGGAGCGACCGGGGAGCTGTTTTTT. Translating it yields CSVGATGELFF.

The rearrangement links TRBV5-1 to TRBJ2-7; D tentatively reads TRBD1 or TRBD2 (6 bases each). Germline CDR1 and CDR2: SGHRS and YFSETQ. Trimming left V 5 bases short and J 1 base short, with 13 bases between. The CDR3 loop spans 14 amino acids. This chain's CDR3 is CASRWGAGSYEQYF. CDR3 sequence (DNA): TGCGCCAGCAGATGGGGGGCGGGATCCTACGAGCAGTACTTC.

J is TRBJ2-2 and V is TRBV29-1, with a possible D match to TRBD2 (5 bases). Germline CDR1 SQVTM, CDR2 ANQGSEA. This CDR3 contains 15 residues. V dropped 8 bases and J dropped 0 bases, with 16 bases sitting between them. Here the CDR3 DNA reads TGCAGCTGCCCCCGGAGGCACCCGAACACCGGGGAGCTGTTTTTT. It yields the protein CSCPRRHPNTGELFF.

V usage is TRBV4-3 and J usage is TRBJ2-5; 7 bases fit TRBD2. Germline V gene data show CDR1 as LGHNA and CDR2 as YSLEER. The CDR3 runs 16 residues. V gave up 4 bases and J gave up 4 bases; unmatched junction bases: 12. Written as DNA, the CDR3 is TGCGCCAGCAGCCCATCGATTAGCGGGTTAGGAGAGACCCAGTACTTC. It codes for CASSPSISGLGETQYF.

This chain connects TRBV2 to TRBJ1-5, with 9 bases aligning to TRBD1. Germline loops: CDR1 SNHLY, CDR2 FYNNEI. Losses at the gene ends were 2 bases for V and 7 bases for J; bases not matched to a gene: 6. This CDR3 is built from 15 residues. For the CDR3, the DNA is TGTGCCAGCAGTGAAACAGGGGGCGTAATCCAGCCCCAGCATTTT. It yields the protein CASSETGGVIQPQHF.

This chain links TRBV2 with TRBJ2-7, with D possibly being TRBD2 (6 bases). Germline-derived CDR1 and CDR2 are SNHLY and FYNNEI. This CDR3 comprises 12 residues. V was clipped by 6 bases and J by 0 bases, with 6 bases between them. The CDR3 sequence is CASSGGSYEQYF. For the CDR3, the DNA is TGTGCCAGCAGCGGGGGCTCCTACGAGCAGTACTTC.

CDR3 bases: TGCAGCGCCTTCGATTTGGGCTACGAGCAGTACTTC. It translates to CSAFDLGYEQYF. This chain joins TRBV29-1 and TRBJ2-7; D not resolved. Between the trimmed V and J ends, which lost 7 bases and 3 bases, there was a span of 13 bases. The germline V gene has CDR1 SQVTM and CDR2 ANQGSEA. This CDR3 is built from 12 residues.

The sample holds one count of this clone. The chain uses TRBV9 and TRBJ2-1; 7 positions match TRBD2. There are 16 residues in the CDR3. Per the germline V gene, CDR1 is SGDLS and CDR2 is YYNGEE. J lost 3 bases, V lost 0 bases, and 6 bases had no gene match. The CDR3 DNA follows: TGTGCCAGCAGCGTAGTATCTGGGGGGGACTACAATGAGCAGTTCTTC. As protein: CASSVVSGGDYNEQFF.